The 4 T cell receptor beta chains below come from one sample, sequenced in a study of technical replicates of blood from a few donors. Sequenced by immunoSEQ multiplex PCR; TCRdb stores in-frame clones only, minus some. The table records 50,000 to 70,000 clones, roughly 90% of them present only once. The sequencing input was PBMCs. These receptors originate from a human donor in good health. Some clones in this sample may be carry-over from other donors' samples.

The gene calls are TRBV10-3 and TRBJ2-1, with 10 bases lining up with TRBD2. CDR1 and CDR2 (germline): ENHRY, SYGVKD. The V segment lost 6 bases and the J segment 4 bases; nucleotides outside the gene matches: 6. There are 15 residues in the CDR3. CDR3 sequence: CAIRPTSGKYNEQFF. The CDR3 nucleotides read TGTGCCATCAGGCCTACTAGCGGGAAGTACAATGAGCAGTTCTTC.

V is TRBV5-1 and J is TRBJ1-2, with 11 nucleotides matching TRBD1. V was clipped by 4 bases and J by 6 bases; unmatched bases: 5. Germline CDR1 reads SGHRS; CDR2 reads YFSETQ. The CDR3 runs 14 residues. The CDR3 loop is CASSLGQGADGYTF. The DNA for the CDR3 is TGCGCCAGCAGCCTCGGACAGGGGGCGGATGGCTACACCTTC.

The V call is TRBV5-4, the J call TRBJ2-7; 7 bases match TRBD1. The CDR3 extends over 15 amino acids. The V gene's germline CDR1 is SGHNT and CDR2 YYREEE (reference sequence). V was clipped by 0 bases and J by 3 bases; unmatched bases: 6. This chain's CDR3 is CASSLAGQGVYEQYF. DNA of the CDR3: TGTGCCAGCAGCTTGGCCGGGCAGGGGGTCTACGAGCAGTACTTC.

This chain links TRBV27 with TRBJ2-7, with 8 bases fitting TRBD2. CDR3 length: 16 amino acids. CDR1 and CDR2 (germline): MNHEY, SMNVEV (reference sequence). V dropped 2 bases and J dropped 2; count of bases not matched to a gene: 8. In nucleotides, the CDR3 is TGTGCCAGCAGTTTAAGGTTCGGGGGGGCGGCCTACGAGCAGTACTTC. Amino acid sequence: CASSLRFGGAAYEQYF.